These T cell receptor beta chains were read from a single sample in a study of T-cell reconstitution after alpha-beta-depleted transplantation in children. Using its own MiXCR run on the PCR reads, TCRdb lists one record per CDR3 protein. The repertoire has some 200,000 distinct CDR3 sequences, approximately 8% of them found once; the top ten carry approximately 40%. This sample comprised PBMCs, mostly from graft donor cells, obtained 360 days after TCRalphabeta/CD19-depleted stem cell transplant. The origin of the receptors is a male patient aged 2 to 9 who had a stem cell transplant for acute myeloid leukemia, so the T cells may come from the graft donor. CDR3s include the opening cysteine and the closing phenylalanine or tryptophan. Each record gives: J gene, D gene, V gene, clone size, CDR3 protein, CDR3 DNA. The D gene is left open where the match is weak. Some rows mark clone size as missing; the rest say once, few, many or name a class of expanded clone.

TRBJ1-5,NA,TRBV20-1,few,CSAIARAAFSNQPQHF,TGCAGTGCTATAGCTCGCGCGGCTTTTAGCAATCAGCCCCAGCATTTT
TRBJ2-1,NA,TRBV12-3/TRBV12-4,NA,CASRSPTNQVNGEQFF,TGTGCCAGCAGATCACCCACTAATCAGGTCAACGGTGAGCAGTTCTTC
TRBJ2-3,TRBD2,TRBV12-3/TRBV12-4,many,CASRGTSGRGVDTQYF,TGTGCCAGCAGGGGGACTAGCGGGAGAGGAGTGGATACGCAGTATTTT
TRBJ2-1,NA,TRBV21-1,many,CASSKGRTSGHYNEQFF,TGTGCCAGCAGCAAAGGCAGGACTAGCGGACACTACAATGAGCAGTTCTTC
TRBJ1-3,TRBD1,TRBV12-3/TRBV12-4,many,CASRGQGPSGNTIYF,TGTGCCAGCAGGGGACAGGGGCCCTCTGGAAACACCATATATTTT
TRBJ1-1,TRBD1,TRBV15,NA,CATSRVGTGGFTEAFF,TGTGCCACCAGCAGGGTCGGGACAGGGGGCTTCACTGAAGCTTTCTTT
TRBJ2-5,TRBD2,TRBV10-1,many,CASSERGLAGEETQYF,TGCGCCAGCAGTGAGAGGGGACTAGCGGGAGAAGAGACCCAGTACTTC
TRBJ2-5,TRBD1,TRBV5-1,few,CASSLGAGGKTQYF,TGCGCCAGCAGCTTGGGTGCAGGGGGAAAGACCCAGTACTTC
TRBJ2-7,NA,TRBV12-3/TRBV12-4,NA,CASRIRGSGLSYF,TGTGCCAGCAGGATCAGGGGGTCGGGACTAAGCTACTTC
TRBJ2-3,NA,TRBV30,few,CAWIRRSKTDTQYF,TGTGCCTGGATCAGACGGTCTAAAACAGATACGCAGTATTTT
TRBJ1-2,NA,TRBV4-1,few,CASSPGPNRNVYGYTF,TGCGCCAGCAGCCCCGGCCCAAACAGGAATGTCTATGGCTACACCTTC
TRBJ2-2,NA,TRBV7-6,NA,CASSLAGAGRLTGELFF,TGTGCCAGCAGCTTAGCGGGTGCGGGGCGTCTCACCGGGGAGCTGTTTTTT
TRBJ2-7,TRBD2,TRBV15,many,CATSRGSSGNYEQYF,TGTGCCACCAGCAGAGGGAGTAGCGGGAACTACGAGCAGTACTTC
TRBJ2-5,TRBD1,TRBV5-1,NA,CASSLRDREETQYF,TGCGCCAGCAGCCTTCGGGACAGGGAAGAGACCCAGTACTTC
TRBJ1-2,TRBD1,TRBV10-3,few,CAISFGTGDGYTF,TGTGCCATCAGCTTCGGGACAGGGGATGGCTACACCTTC
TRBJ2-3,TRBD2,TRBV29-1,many,CSVGEGDTQYF,TGCAGCGTTGGGGAGGGAGATACGCAGTATTTT
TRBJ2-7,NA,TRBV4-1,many,CASSQLESYEQYF,TGCGCCAGCAGCCAATTGGAAAGCTACGAGCAGTACTTC
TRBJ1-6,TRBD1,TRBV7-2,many,CASRPDRNYNSPLHF,TGTGCCAGCAGACCGGACAGGAATTATAATTCACCCCTCCACTTT
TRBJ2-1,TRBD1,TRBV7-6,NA,CASSFSSTGVNEQFF,TGTGCCAGCAGCTTTTCATCGACAGGGGTAAATGAGCAGTTCTTC
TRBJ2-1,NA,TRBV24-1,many,CATSDFKGPPGNEQFF,TGTGCCACCAGTGATTTCAAAGGCCCTCCGGGCAATGAGCAGTTCTTC
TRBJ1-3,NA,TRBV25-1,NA,CAGRQSSGNTIYF,TGTGCCGGGCGACAGAGCTCTGGAAACACCATATATTTT
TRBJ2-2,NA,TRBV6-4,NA,CASRPGSSTGELFF,TGTGCCAGCCGTCCGGGGAGTAGCACCGGGGAGCTGTTTTTT
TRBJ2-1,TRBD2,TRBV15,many,CATSREEVGLAIHEQFF,TGTGCCACCAGCAGAGAAGAAGTGGGACTAGCGATTCATGAGCAGTTCTTC
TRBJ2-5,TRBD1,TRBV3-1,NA,CTCSNLAGTGGEIAETQYF,TGTACCTGCAGTAACCTCGCCGGGACAGGGGGCGAGATTGCAGAGACCCAGTACTTC
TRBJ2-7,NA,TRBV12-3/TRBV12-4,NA,CASSTGTYEQYF,TGTGCCAGCAGTACAGGGACCTACGAGCAGTACTTC
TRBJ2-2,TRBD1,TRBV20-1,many,CSARVTGTGTGELFF,TGCAGTGCTAGAGTTACCGGGACAGGGACCGGGGAGCTGTTTTTT
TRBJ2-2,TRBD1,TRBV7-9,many,CASRGQGDFGELFF,TGTGCCAGCAGAGGACAGGGGGATTTCGGGGAGCTGTTTTTT
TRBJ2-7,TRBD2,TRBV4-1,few,CASSQDAGTSGTYEQYF,TGCGCCAGCAGCCAAGATGCTGGGACTAGCGGTACCTACGAGCAGTACTTC
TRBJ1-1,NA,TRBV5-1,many,CASSLIRSTEAFF,TGCGCCAGCAGCTTAATCAGGAGCACTGAAGCTTTCTTT
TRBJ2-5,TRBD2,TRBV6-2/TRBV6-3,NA,CASSATGPGTSGTRYQETQYF,TGTGCCAGCAGCGCAACCGGCCCGGGGACTAGCGGGACGAGGTACCAAGAGACCCAGTACTTC
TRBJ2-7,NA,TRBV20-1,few,CSARGVSSHEQYF,TGCAGTGCTAGAGGAGTTAGTAGCCACGAGCAGTACTTC